This T cell receptor beta chain came from a study of patients and donors after allogeneic stem cell transplantation. TCRdb reprocessed the RT-PCR reads with MiXCR, giving one entry per CDR3 protein. The sample shows about a million distinct CDR3 sequences, about 20% of them seen only once. After removal of 6 bases from V and 0 bases from J, the junction contained 3 bases not matched to a gene. The CDR3 is 13 residues long. Per the germline V gene, CDR1 is SGHRS and CDR2 is YFSETQ. Only a few counts were recorded for this clonotype. The receptor's source is a human donor who was either an allogeneic HSCT recipient or a stem cell or donor lymphocyte infusion donor (not recorded which). It is not recorded whose cells these are; they may come from a transplant donor. V is TRBV5-1 and J is TRBJ2-7; 7 positions agree with TRBD2. Sequences were obtained from blood, either unsorted or a sorted T cell fraction (not recorded which). DNA of the CDR3: TGCGCCAGCAAGGGACTACGCTCCTACGAGCAGTACTTC. Translation gives CASKGLRSYEQYF.